The T cell receptor (beta chain) under discussion was sequenced for a study of CD8+ T cells in alopecia areata. Study findings and constraints: Greater clonality was observed in lesional scalp samples, especially alopecia totalis/universalis, versus normal scalp.

RNA, once extracted, was reverse transcribed into cDNA for use as the sequencing template. This table comes from immunoSEQ multiplex PCR, and its TCRdb copy is limited to in-frame clones, with some not included. The sample records 120,000 or so clones, around 45% being singletons. This clone was found a few times. Its antigen is undetermined. The authors sorted CD4+ and CD8+ T cells from PBMCs. The CDR3 has 14 amino acids. Germline CDR1 reads SQVTM; CDR2 reads ANQGSEA. The V and J ends lost 8 bases and 0 bases, in that order; junction bases with no gene match: 7. This sequence originates from a human donor with alopecia areata. Sequenced sample: NKG2D-low CD8+ T cells sorted from blood. The chain has TRBV29-1 and TRBJ2-1; 7 bases are a match to TRBD2. The CDR3 DNA is TGCAGCCTCGTTCTAGCGGCCTCCTACAATGAGCAGTTCTTC. It yields the protein CSLVLAASYNEQFF.